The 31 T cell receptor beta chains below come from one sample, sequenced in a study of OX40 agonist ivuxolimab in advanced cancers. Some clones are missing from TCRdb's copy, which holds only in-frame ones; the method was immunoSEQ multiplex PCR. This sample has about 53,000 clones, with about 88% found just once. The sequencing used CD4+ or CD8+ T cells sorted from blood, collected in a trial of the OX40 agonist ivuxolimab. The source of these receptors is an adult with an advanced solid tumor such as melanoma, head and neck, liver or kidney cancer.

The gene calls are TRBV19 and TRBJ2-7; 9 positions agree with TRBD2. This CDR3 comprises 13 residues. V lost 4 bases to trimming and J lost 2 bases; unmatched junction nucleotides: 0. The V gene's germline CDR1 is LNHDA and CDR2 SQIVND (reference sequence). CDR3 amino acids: CASSTSGTYEQYF. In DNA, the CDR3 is TGTGCCAGTAGTACTAGCGGGACCTACGAGCAGTACTTC.

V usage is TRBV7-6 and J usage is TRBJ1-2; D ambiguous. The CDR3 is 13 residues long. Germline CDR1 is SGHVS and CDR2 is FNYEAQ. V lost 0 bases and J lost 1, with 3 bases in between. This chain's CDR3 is CASSLAGNYGYTF. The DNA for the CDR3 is TGTGCCAGCAGCTTAGCGGGTAACTATGGCTACACCTTC.

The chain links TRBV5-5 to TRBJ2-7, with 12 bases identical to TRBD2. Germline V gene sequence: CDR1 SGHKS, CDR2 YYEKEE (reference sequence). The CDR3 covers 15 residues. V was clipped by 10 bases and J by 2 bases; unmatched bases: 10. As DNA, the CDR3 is TGTGCCTCAGCTACGGCTAGCGGGAGGGCCTACGAGCAGTACTTC. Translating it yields CASATASGRAYEQYF.

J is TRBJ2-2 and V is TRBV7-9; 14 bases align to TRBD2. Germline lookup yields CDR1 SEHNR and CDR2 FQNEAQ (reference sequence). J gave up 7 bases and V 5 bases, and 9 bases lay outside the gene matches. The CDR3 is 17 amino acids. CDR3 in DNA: TGTGCCAGCAGCGGACTAGCGGGAGGTCCGAGGGGCGGGGAGCTGTTTTTT. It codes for CASSGLAGGPRGGELFF.

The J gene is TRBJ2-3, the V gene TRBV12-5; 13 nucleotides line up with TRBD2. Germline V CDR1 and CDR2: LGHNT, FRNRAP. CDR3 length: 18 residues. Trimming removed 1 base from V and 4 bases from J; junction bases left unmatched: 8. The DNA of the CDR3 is TGTGCTAGTGGTTTGGAAGGGACTAGCGGGATCCCGCCAGATACGCAGTATTTT. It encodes CASGLEGTSGIPPDTQYF.

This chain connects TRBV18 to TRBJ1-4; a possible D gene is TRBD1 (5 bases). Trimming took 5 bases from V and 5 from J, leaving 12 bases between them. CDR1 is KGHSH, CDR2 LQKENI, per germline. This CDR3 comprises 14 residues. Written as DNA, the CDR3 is TGTGCCAGCTCAAGGGGTCCGGGGAATGAAAAACTGTTTTTT. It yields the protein CASSRGPGNEKLFF.

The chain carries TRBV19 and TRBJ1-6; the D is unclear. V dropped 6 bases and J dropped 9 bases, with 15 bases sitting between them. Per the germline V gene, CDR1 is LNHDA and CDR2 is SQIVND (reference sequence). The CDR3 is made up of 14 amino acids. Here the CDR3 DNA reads TGTGCCAGTAGGTCGACCGGACGGTCTTCACCCCTCCACTTT. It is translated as CASRSTGRSSPLHF.

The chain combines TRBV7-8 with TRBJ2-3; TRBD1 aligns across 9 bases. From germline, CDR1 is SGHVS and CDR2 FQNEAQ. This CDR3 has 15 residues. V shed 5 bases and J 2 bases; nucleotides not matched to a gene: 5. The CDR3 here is CASSRDRANTDTQYF. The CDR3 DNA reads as TGTGCCAGCAGCCGGGACAGGGCTAACACAGATACGCAGTATTTT. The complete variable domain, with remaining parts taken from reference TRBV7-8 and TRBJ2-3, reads GAGVSQSPRYKVAKRGQDVALRCDPISGHVSLFWYQQALGQGPEFLTYFQNEAQLDKSGLPSDRFFAERPEGSVSTLKIQRTQQEDSAVYLCASSRDRANTDTQYFGPGTRLTVL.

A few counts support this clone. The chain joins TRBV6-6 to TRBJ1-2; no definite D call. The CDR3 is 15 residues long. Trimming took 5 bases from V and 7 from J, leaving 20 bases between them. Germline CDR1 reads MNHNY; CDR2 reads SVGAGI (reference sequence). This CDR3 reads CASSPGRTQSGGYTF. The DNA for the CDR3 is TGTGCCAGCAGTCCAGGCAGGACCCAGTCGGGTGGCTACACCTTC.

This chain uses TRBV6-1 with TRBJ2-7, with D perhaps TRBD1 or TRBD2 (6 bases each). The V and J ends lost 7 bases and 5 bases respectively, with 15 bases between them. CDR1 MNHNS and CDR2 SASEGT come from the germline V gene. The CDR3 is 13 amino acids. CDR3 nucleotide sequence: TGTGCCAGCACCGGGGGCGCGGGGAACGAGCAGTACTTC. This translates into CASTGGAGNEQYF.

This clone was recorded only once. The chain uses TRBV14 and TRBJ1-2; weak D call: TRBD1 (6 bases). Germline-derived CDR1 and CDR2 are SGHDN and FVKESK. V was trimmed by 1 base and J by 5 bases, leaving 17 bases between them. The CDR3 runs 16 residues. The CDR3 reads CASSQVGDKLGYGYTF. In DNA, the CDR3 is TGTGCCAGCAGCCAAGTCGGGGACAAATTGGGATATGGCTACACCTTC. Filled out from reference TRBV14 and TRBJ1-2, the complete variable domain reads EAGVTQFPSHSVIEKGQTVTLRCDPISGHDNLYWYRRVMGKEIKFLLHFVKESKQDESGMPNNRFLAERTGGTYSTLKVQPAELEDSGVYFCASSQVGDKLGYGYTFGSGTRLTVV.

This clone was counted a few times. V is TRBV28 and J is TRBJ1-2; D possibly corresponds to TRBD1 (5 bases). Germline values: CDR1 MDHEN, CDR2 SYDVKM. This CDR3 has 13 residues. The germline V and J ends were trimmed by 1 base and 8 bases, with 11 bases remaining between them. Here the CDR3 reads CASSLSAGRGYTF. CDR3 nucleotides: TGTGCCAGCAGTTTATCGGCAGGGCGCGGCTACACCTTC.

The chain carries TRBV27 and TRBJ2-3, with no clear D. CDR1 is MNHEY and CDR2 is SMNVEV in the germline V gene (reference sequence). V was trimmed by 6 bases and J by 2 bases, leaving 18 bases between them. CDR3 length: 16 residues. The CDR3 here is CASRGRAPPYTDTQYF. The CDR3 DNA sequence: TGTGCCAGCAGGGGAAGGGCCCCGCCGTACACAGATACGCAGTATTTT.

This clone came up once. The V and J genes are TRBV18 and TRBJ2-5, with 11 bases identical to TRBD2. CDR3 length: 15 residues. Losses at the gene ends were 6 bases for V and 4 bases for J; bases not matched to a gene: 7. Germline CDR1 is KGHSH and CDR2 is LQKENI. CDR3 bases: TGTGCCAGCTCCGACTTAGCGGGAGGGCCAGAGACCCAGTACTTC. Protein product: CASSDLAGGPETQYF. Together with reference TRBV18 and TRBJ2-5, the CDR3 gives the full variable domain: NAGVMQNPRHLVRRRGQEARLRCSPMKGHSHVYWYRQLPEEGLKFMVYLQKENIIDESGMPKERFSAEFPKEGPSILRIQQVVRGDSAAYFCASSDLAGGPETQYFGPGTRLLVL.

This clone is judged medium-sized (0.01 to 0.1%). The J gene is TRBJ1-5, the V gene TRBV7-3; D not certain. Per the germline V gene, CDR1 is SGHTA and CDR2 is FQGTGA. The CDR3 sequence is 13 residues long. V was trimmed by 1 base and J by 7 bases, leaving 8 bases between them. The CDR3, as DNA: TGTGCCAGCAGCTTAAGTGGTGTCCAGCCCCAGCATTTT. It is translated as CASSLSGVQPQHF.

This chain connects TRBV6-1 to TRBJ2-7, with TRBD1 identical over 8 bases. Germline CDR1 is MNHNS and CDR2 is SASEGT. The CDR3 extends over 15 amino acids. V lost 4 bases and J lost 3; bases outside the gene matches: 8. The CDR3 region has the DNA TGTGCCAGCAGTGCCCGGACAGGGCTTTACTACGAGCAGTACTTC. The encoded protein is CASSARTGLYYEQYF.

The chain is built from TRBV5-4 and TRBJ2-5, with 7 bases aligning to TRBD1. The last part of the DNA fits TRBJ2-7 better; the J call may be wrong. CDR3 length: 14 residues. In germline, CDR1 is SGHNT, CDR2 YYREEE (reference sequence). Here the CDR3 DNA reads TGTGCCAGCAGTCTCGCGGACAGGCCCTACGAGCAGTACTTC. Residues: CASSLADRPYEQYF.

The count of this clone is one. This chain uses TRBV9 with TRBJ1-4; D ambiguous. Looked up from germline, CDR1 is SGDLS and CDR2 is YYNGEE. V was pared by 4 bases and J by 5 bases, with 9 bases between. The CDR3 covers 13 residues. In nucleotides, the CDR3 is TGTGCCAGCAGCTTCCGGCCGAATGAAAAACTGTTTTTT. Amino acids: CASSFRPNEKLFF.

The CDR3 region is CATSRDRGLGQPQHF. CDR3 nucleotide sequence: TGTGCCACCAGCAGAGACAGGGGGCTGGGGCAGCCCCAGCATTTT. The chain uses TRBV15 and TRBJ1-5; 8 bases map to TRBD1. Looked up from germline, CDR1 is LNHNV and CDR2 is YYDKDF (reference sequence). The ends lost 0 bases at V and 7 bases at J; junction bases unmatched: 5. The CDR3 sequence is 15 residues long. Filled out from reference TRBV15 and TRBJ1-5, the complete variable domain reads DAMVIQNPRYQVTQFGKPVTLSCSQTLNHNVMYWYQQKSSQAPKLLFHYYDKDFNNEADTPDNFQSRRPNTSFCFLDIRSPGLGDTAMYLCATSRDRGLGQPQHFGDGTRLSIL.

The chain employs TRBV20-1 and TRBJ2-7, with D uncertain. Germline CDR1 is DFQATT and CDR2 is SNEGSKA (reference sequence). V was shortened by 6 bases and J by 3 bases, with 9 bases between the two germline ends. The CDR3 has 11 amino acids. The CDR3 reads CSADAHYEQYF. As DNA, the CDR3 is TGCAGTGCAGACGCCCACTACGAGCAGTACTTC.

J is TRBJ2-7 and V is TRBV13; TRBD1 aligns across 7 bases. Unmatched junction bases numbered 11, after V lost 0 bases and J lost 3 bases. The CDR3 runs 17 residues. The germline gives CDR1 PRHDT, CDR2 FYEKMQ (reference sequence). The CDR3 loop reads CASSLGDRASLFYEQYF. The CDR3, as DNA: TGTGCCAGCAGCTTAGGAGACAGGGCCTCCCTTTTCTACGAGCAGTACTTC.

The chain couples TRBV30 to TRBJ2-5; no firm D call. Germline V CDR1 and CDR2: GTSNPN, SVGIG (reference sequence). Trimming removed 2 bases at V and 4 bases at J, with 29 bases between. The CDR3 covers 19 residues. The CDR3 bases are TGTGCCTGGAGTAAAGAAAGGTCCTACCTACGATGGGTCCGAGAGACCCAGTACTTC. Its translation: CAWSKERSYLRWVRETQYF.

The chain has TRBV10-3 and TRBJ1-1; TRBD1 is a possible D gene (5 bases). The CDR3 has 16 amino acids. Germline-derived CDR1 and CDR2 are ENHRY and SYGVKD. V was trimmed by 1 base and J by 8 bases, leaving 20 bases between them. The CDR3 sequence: CAISEWLPYGAGEAFF. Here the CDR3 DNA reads TGTGCCATCAGTGAGTGGCTGCCCTACGGGGCGGGAGAAGCTTTCTTT.

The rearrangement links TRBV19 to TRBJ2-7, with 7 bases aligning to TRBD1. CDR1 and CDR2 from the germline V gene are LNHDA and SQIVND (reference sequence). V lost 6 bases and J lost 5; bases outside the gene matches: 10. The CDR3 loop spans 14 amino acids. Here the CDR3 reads CASSRDLTGDEQYF. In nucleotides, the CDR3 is TGTGCCAGTAGCCGAGACCTTACAGGGGACGAGCAGTACTTC.

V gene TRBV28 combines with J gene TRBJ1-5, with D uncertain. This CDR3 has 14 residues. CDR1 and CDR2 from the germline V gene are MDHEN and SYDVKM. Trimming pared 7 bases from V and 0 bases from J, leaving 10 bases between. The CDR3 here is CASTPSDSNQPQHF. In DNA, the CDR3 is TGTGCCAGCACCCCCTCCGATAGCAATCAGCCCCAGCATTTT.

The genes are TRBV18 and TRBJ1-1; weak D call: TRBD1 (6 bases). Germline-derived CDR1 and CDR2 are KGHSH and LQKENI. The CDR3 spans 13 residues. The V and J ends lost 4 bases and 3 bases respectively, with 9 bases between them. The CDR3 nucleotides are TGTGCCAGCTCACAGTCAGGGGACACTGAAGCTTTCTTT. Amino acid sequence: CASSQSGDTEAFF.

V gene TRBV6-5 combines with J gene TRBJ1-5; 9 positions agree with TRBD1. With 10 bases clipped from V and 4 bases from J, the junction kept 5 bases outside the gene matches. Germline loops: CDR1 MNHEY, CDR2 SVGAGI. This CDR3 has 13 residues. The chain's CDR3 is CATRDRVNQPQHF. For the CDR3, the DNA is TGTGCCACCCGGGACAGGGTGAATCAGCCCCAGCATTTT.

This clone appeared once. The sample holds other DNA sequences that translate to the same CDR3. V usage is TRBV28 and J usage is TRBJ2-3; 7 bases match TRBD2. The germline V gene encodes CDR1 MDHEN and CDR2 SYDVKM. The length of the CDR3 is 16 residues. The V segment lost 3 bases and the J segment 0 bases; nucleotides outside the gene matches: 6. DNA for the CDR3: TGTGCCAGCAGTTTCTTGACTAGCTCCAGCACAGATACGCAGTATTTT. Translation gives CASSFLTSSSTDTQYF.

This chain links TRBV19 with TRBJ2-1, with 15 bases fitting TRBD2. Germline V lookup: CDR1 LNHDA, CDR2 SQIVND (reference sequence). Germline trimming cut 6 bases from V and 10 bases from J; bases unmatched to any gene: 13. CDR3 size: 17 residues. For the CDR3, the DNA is TGTGCCAGTAGCCTTAGTTCGGGACTAGCGGGAGGAGGCGAGCAGTTCTTC. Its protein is CASSLSSGLAGGGEQFF.

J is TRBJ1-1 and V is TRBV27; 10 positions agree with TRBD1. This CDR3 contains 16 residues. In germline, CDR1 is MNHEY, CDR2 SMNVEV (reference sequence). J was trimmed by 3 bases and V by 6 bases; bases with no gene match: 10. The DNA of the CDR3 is TGTGCCAGCAGGCCGGGACAGGGGAGGCGGGACACTGAAGCTTTCTTT. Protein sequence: CASRPGQGRRDTEAFF.

The CDR3 loop is CASSFLGAVANYGYTF. The DNA for the CDR3 is TGTGCCAGCAGCTTTCTGGGGGCGGTAGCTAACTATGGCTACACCTTC. This sequence joins TRBV5-5 and TRBJ1-2, with D tentatively TRBD1 (6 bases). Per the germline V gene, CDR1 is SGHKS and CDR2 is YYEKEE (reference sequence). CDR3 length equals 16 residues. Trimming cost V 2 bases and J 0 bases, with 14 bases left between them.